This is a list of T cell receptor beta chains from one sample in a study of response to subunit inactivated influenza vaccine. In TCRdb, the RT-PCR reads were re-called with MiXCR into one record per CDR3 protein. The sample has roughly 620,000 distinct CDR3 sequences, over 9% seen once. The sample was also reused in another study, on T cells expressing NK-cell markers.

The sample here was PBMCs from blood, taken on the day of vaccination. These receptors were collected from a man aged 50 to 60 who received an inactivated influenza vaccine. Both conserved end residues are part of each CDR3. The order of the fields is D gene, V gene, J gene, clone size, CDR3 protein, CDR3 DNA. D genes are given only for firm matches. Expanded clones are given a class, and other clones once, few, many or no size at all.

d_call: TRBD1; v_call: TRBV9; j_call: TRBJ1-4; clone_size: few; cdr3_aa: CASSVGTANEKLFF; cdr3_nt: TGTGCCAGCAGCGTCGGGACAGCTAATGAAAAACTGTTTTTT
d_call: .; v_call: TRBV12-3/TRBV12-4; j_call: TRBJ2-7; clone_size: many; cdr3_aa: CASSLSSGQAYEQYF; cdr3_nt: TGTGCCAGCAGTTTATCCTCAGGGCAGGCCTACGAGCAGTACTTC
d_call: .; v_call: TRBV12-3/TRBV12-4; j_call: TRBJ2-4; clone_size: few; cdr3_aa: CASSSGGVAKNIQYF; cdr3_nt: TGTGCCAGCAGCTCAGGGGGGGTAGCCAAAAACATTCAGTACTTC
d_call: TRBD2; v_call: TRBV12-3/TRBV12-4; j_call: TRBJ2-2; clone_size: few; cdr3_aa: CASRARASGAPNTGELFF; cdr3_nt: TGTGCCAGCAGGGCCAGGGCTAGCGGGGCTCCGAACACCGGGGAGCTGTTTTTT
d_call: .; v_call: TRBV5-1; j_call: TRBJ2-3; clone_size: few; cdr3_aa: CASSSPDRQTDTQYF; cdr3_nt: TGCGCCAGCAGCTCACCCGACAGACAGACTGATACGCAGTATTTT
d_call: TRBD2; v_call: TRBV5-6; j_call: TRBJ2-1; clone_size: .; cdr3_aa: CASSRGVAGGSGEQFF; cdr3_nt: TGTGCCAGCAGCCGGGGAGTTGCGGGAGGTTCAGGGGAGCAGTTCTTC
d_call: .; v_call: TRBV6-6; j_call: TRBJ1-5; clone_size: many; cdr3_aa: CASSPQGNQPQHF; cdr3_nt: TGTGCCAGCAGTCCCCAAGGCAATCAGCCCCAGCATTTT
d_call: TRBD1; v_call: TRBV6-5; j_call: TRBJ2-2; clone_size: few; cdr3_aa: CASSYAIGTANTGELFF; cdr3_nt: TGTGCCAGCAGTTACGCTATCGGGACAGCTAACACCGGGGAGCTGTTTTTT
d_call: TRBD1; v_call: TRBV6-2/TRBV6-3; j_call: TRBJ2-3; clone_size: few; cdr3_aa: CASTDRGPYTDTQYF; cdr3_nt: TGTGCCAGCACCGACAGGGGGCCGTACACAGATACGCAGTATTTT
d_call: TRBD1; v_call: TRBV20-1; j_call: TRBJ2-1; clone_size: few; cdr3_aa: CSADRGGNEQFF; cdr3_nt: TGCAGTGCAGACAGGGGGGGCAATGAGCAGTTCTTC
d_call: .; v_call: TRBV4-1; j_call: TRBJ2-5; clone_size: few; cdr3_aa: CASSQYQGRGDPSQETQYF; cdr3_nt: TGCGCCAGCAGCCAATATCAGGGTCGCGGTGACCCAAGCCAAGAGACCCAGTACTTC
d_call: .; v_call: TRBV9; j_call: TRBJ2-2; clone_size: many; cdr3_aa: CASSESTGELFF; cdr3_nt: TGTGCCAGCAGCGAGAGTACCGGGGAGCTGTTTTTT
d_call: TRBD2; v_call: TRBV20-1; j_call: TRBJ2-7; clone_size: few; cdr3_aa: CSASPPGTSGNPYEQYF; cdr3_nt: TGCAGTGCTAGCCCCCCCGGGACTAGCGGGAACCCCTACGAGCAGTACTTC
d_call: TRBD1; v_call: TRBV5-1; j_call: TRBJ2-4; clone_size: few; cdr3_aa: CASSLGTGQKNIQYF; cdr3_nt: TGCGCCAGCAGCTTGGGTACGGGACAGAAAAACATTCAGTACTTC
d_call: .; v_call: TRBV6-1; j_call: TRBJ2-5; clone_size: few; cdr3_aa: CASRRRIQETQYF; cdr3_nt: TGTGCCAGCAGGCGAAGGATCCAAGAGACCCAGTACTTC
d_call: .; v_call: TRBV6-5; j_call: TRBJ1-4; clone_size: few; cdr3_aa: CASSYTGAKEKLFF; cdr3_nt: TGTGCCAGCAGTTATACGGGGGCTAAGGAAAAACTGTTTTTT
d_call: TRBD2; v_call: TRBV3-1; j_call: TRBJ2-1; clone_size: few; cdr3_aa: CASSQGVAGGVSEQFF; cdr3_nt: TGTGCCAGCAGCCAGGGGGTAGCGGGAGGCGTAAGCGAGCAGTTCTTC
d_call: .; v_call: TRBV6-5; j_call: TRBJ1-2; clone_size: .; cdr3_aa: CASSYSARGDDYGYTF; cdr3_nt: TGTGCCAGCAGTTACTCGGCAAGGGGCGACGACTATGGCTACACCTTC
d_call: TRBD1; v_call: TRBV20-1; j_call: TRBJ2-3; clone_size: few; cdr3_aa: CSAHGQVRTTDTQYF; cdr3_nt: TGCAGTGCTCACGGACAGGTCAGAACCACAGATACGCAGTATTTT
d_call: .; v_call: TRBV7-9; j_call: TRBJ2-5; clone_size: few; cdr3_aa: CASSFLGEAQETQYF; cdr3_nt: TGTGCCAGCAGCTTCCTTGGGGAGGCCCAAGAGACCCAGTACTTC
d_call: .; v_call: TRBV4-2; j_call: TRBJ2-7; clone_size: few; cdr3_aa: CASSTSANRGYEQYF; cdr3_nt: TGTGCCAGCAGCACATCTGCGAACCGAGGCTACGAGCAGTACTTC
d_call: .; v_call: TRBV5-1; j_call: TRBJ2-5; clone_size: few; cdr3_aa: CASSKDQETQYF; cdr3_nt: TGCGCCAGCAGCAAAGACCAAGAGACCCAGTACTTC
d_call: .; v_call: TRBV20-1; j_call: TRBJ2-5; clone_size: .; cdr3_aa: CSARDLMETQYF; cdr3_nt: TGCAGTGCTAGAGATCTAATGGAGACCCAGTACTTC
d_call: TRBD2; v_call: TRBV6-2/TRBV6-3; j_call: TRBJ2-1; clone_size: .; cdr3_aa: CASSSLAGIGNEQFF; cdr3_nt: TGTGCCAGCAGTTCATTAGCGGGGATAGGCAATGAGCAGTTCTTC
d_call: .; v_call: TRBV5-1; j_call: TRBJ2-1; clone_size: many; cdr3_aa: CASSSHLGAVEQFF; cdr3_nt: TGCGCCAGCAGCTCCCATTTGGGGGCGGTTGAGCAGTTCTTC
d_call: .; v_call: TRBV12-3/TRBV12-4; j_call: TRBJ2-5; clone_size: few; cdr3_aa: CASSLLISETQYF; cdr3_nt: TGTGCCAGCAGTTTACTCATATCAGAGACCCAGTACTTC
d_call: .; v_call: TRBV18; j_call: TRBJ2-1; clone_size: .; cdr3_aa: CASSPGLVTDEQFF; cdr3_nt: TGTGCCAGCTCACCCGGACTGGTCACGGATGAGCAGTTCTTC
d_call: .; v_call: TRBV10-3; j_call: TRBJ1-6; clone_size: .; cdr3_aa: CAISDTGPLNSPLHF; cdr3_nt: TGTGCCATCAGTGACACAGGGCCTCTGAATTCACCCCTCCACTTT
d_call: .; v_call: TRBV20-1; j_call: TRBJ1-5; clone_size: few; cdr3_aa: CSGYNGNQPQHF; cdr3_nt: TGCAGTGGGTATAACGGCAATCAGCCCCAGCATTTT
d_call: .; v_call: TRBV29-1; j_call: TRBJ2-1; clone_size: many; cdr3_aa: CSVGAGIGANEQFF; cdr3_nt: TGCAGCGTGGGGGCGGGGATCGGGGCCAATGAGCAGTTCTTC
d_call: .; v_call: TRBV6-1; j_call: TRBJ2-7; clone_size: .; cdr3_aa: CASSPGPSLSYEQYF; cdr3_nt: TGTGCCAGCAGTCCCGGACCTTCTCTCTCCTACGAGCAGTACTTC
d_call: .; v_call: TRBV12-5; j_call: TRBJ2-2; clone_size: few; cdr3_aa: CASGKTLTGELFF; cdr3_nt: TGTGCTAGTGGTAAGACACTCACCGGGGAGCTGTTTTTT
d_call: .; v_call: TRBV12-3/TRBV12-4; j_call: TRBJ2-7; clone_size: .; cdr3_aa: CASSLYIKTYEQYF; cdr3_nt: TGTGCCAGCAGTTTGTATATCAAAACCTACGAGCAGTACTTC
d_call: .; v_call: TRBV7-9; j_call: TRBJ1-4; clone_size: many; cdr3_aa: CASSLDARNEKLFF; cdr3_nt: TGTGCCAGCAGCTTAGACGCCAGGAATGAAAAACTGTTTTTT
d_call: .; v_call: TRBV29-1; j_call: TRBJ2-3; clone_size: few; cdr3_aa: CSVEETQYF; cdr3_nt: TGCAGCGTTGAAGAGACGCAGTATTTT
d_call: TRBD1; v_call: TRBV5-1; j_call: TRBJ1-1; clone_size: many; cdr3_aa: CASSSRGTDTEAFF; cdr3_nt: TGCGCCAGCAGCAGCAGGGGGACGGACACTGAAGCTTTCTTT
d_call: TRBD1; v_call: TRBV4-1; j_call: TRBJ2-2; clone_size: few; cdr3_aa: CASGQGAYTGELFF; cdr3_nt: TGCGCCAGCGGCCAGGGGGCCTACACCGGGGAGCTGTTTTTT
d_call: .; v_call: TRBV12-3/TRBV12-4; j_call: TRBJ2-2; clone_size: many; cdr3_aa: CASSLTGTRTGELFF; cdr3_nt: TGTGCCAGCAGCCTGACCGGGACAAGAACCGGGGAGCTGTTTTTT
d_call: .; v_call: TRBV13; j_call: TRBJ1-1; clone_size: few; cdr3_aa: CASSLWQVGNTEAFF; cdr3_nt: TGTGCCAGCAGCTTATGGCAGGTTGGGAACACTGAAGCTTTCTTT
d_call: TRBD2; v_call: TRBV7-2; j_call: TRBJ2-2; clone_size: few; cdr3_aa: CASSPPTSGRTGELFF; cdr3_nt: TGTGCCAGCAGCCCACCCACTAGCGGGAGAACCGGGGAGCTGTTTTTT
d_call: .; v_call: TRBV6-5; j_call: TRBJ1-1; clone_size: .; cdr3_aa: CASSYSGLEAFF; cdr3_nt: TGTGCCAGCAGTTACTCTGGACTTGAAGCTTTCTTT
d_call: .; v_call: TRBV6-5; j_call: TRBJ2-3; clone_size: .; cdr3_aa: CASSYSLRVSRTDTQYF; cdr3_nt: TGTGCCAGCAGTTACTCCCTACGAGTAAGCCGCACAGATACGCAGTATTTT
d_call: .; v_call: TRBV23-1; j_call: TRBJ1-5; clone_size: few; cdr3_aa: CASSQQGHSNQPQHF; cdr3_nt: TGCGCCAGCAGTCAACAGGGACATAGCAATCAGCCCCAGCATTTT
d_call: TRBD2; v_call: TRBV27; j_call: TRBJ2-7; clone_size: .; cdr3_aa: CASSRGTSGRGYEQYF; cdr3_nt: TGTGCCAGCAGCCGAGGGACTAGCGGGAGGGGATACGAGCAGTACTTC
d_call: TRBD2; v_call: TRBV20-1; j_call: TRBJ2-3; clone_size: .; cdr3_aa: CSANSGGVTDTQYF; cdr3_nt: TGCAGTGCTAATAGCGGGGGAGTCACAGATACGCAGTATTTT
d_call: .; v_call: TRBV12-3/TRBV12-4; j_call: TRBJ2-3; clone_size: many; cdr3_aa: CASRGLATDTQYF; cdr3_nt: TGTGCCAGCAGGGGACTGGCGACAGATACGCAGTATTTT
d_call: TRBD1; v_call: TRBV29-1; j_call: TRBJ2-3; clone_size: few; cdr3_aa: CSVEDPGQGVRTDTQYF; cdr3_nt: TGCAGCGTTGAAGATCCGGGACAGGGGGTACGCACAGATACGCAGTATTTT
d_call: .; v_call: TRBV4-2; j_call: TRBJ2-1; clone_size: .; cdr3_aa: CASSQVESFGRRGPFF; cdr3_nt: TGTGCCAGCAGCCAAGTGGAGTCCTTCGGGAGGAGGGGGCCGTTCTTC
d_call: TRBD2; v_call: TRBV24-1; j_call: TRBJ2-3; clone_size: many; cdr3_aa: CATGGTSAINGLDTQYF; cdr3_nt: TGTGCCACCGGGGGGACTAGCGCCATTAATGGGCTGGATACGCAGTATTTT
d_call: TRBD1; v_call: TRBV25-1; j_call: TRBJ2-5; clone_size: few; cdr3_aa: CASSGQAYQETQYF; cdr3_nt: TGTGCCAGCAGCGGACAGGCATACCAAGAGACCCAGTACTTC
d_call: .; v_call: TRBV27; j_call: TRBJ2-7; clone_size: .; cdr3_aa: CASSLLSAVTYEQYF; cdr3_nt: TGTGCCAGCAGTTTACTCTCCGCAGTTACCTACGAGCAGTACTTC
d_call: TRBD1; v_call: TRBV28; j_call: TRBJ2-7; clone_size: .; cdr3_aa: CASSSQQGIAYEQYF; cdr3_nt: TGTGCCAGCAGTTCCCAACAGGGGATTGCCTACGAGCAGTACTTC
d_call: .; v_call: TRBV6-5; j_call: TRBJ2-1; clone_size: few; cdr3_aa: CASSYGSRANEQFF; cdr3_nt: TGTGCCAGCAGTTACGGGTCCAGGGCGAATGAGCAGTTCTTC